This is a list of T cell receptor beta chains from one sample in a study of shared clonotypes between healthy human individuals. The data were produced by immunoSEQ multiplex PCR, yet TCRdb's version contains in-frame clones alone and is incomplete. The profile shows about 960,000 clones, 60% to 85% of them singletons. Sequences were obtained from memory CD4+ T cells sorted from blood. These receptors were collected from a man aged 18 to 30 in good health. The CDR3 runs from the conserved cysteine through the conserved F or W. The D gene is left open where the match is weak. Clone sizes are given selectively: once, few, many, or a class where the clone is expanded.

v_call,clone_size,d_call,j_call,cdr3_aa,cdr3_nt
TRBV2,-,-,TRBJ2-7,CASSDGGRGEQYF,TGTGCCAGCAGTGATGGAGGCAGGGGCGAGCAGTACTTC
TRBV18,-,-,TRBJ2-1,CASSPRDSPYNEQFF,TGTGCCAGCTCACCCAGGGACTCCCCCTACAATGAGCAGTTCTTC
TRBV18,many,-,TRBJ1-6,CASSPGADSPLHF,TGTGCCAGCTCACCGGGGGCTGATTCACCCCTCCACTTT
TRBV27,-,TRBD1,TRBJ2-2,CASRSDRVTGELFF,TGTGCCAGCAGATCGGACAGGGTCACCGGGGAGCTGTTTTTT
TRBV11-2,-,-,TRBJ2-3,CASKPRDSTTDTQYF,TGTGCCAGCAAGCCCAGGGATTCCACCACAGATACGCAGTATTTT
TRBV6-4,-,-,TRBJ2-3,CASSEYSMSSTDTQYF,TGTGCCAGCAGTGAATATAGCATGTCGAGCACAGATACGCAGTATTTT
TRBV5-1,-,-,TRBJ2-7,CASSTTWDPDEQYF,TGCGCCAGCAGTACGACTTGGGACCCCGACGAGCAGTACTTC
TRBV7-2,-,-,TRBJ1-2,CASSFELQANYGYTF,TGTGCCAGCAGCTTCGAGCTCCAAGCTAACTATGGCTACACCTTC
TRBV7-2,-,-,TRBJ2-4,CASSLAAGGKNIQYF,TGTGCCAGCAGCTTAGCTGCCGGTGGGAAAAACATTCAGTACTTC
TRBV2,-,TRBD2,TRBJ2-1,CASSEQSGRSLF,TGTGCCAGCAGTGAACAAAGCGGGAGATCACTCTTC
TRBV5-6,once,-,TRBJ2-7,CASSLGGPRDFFSYEQYF,TGTGCCAGCAGCTTGGGCGGGCCTCGGGACTTCTTCTCCTACGAGCAGTACTTC
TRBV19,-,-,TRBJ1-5,CASSELETPQHF,TGTGCCAGTAGTGAACTCGAAACGCCCCAGCATTTT
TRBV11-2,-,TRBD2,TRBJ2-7,CASSFTSGGYEQYF,TGTGCCAGCAGCTTCACTAGCGGGGGCTACGAGCAGTACTTC
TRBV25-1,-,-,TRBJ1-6,CARGHHRSYNSPLHF,TGTGCCAGGGGACATCATCGCTCCTATAATTCACCCCTCCACTTT
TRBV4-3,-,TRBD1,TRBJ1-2,CASSQGSTGLDYGYTF,TGCGCCAGCAGCCAAGGTTCGACAGGGCTGGACTATGGCTACACCTTC
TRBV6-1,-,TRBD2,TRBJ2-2,CASRRGLATTGELFF,TGTGCCAGCAGGAGGGGACTAGCAACCACCGGGGAGCTGTTTTTT
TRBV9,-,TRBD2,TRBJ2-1,CASSSSGSSYNEQFF,TGTGCCAGCAGCTCGAGCGGGAGCTCCTACAATGAGCAGTTCTTC
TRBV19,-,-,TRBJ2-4,CASSTSVEEKNIQYF,TGTGCCAGTAGTACTTCGGTCGAGGAAAAAAACATTCAGTACTTC
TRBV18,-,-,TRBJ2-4,CASSPSGTAKNIQYF,TGTGCCAGCTCACCGTCCGGGACAGCCAAAAACATTCAGTACTTC
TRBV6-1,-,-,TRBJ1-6,CASSEYVGNSPLHF,TGTGCCAGCAGTGAATATGTTGGGAATTCACCCCTCCACTTT
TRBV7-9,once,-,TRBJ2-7,CASSLNQGSNEQYF,TGTGCCAGCAGCTTAAATCAGGGGAGCAACGAGCAGTACTTC
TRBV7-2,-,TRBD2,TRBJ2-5,CASSLGRGLAGGMGTQYF,TGTGCCAGCAGCTTAGGACGGGGACTAGCGGGAGGCATGGGGACCCAGTACTTC
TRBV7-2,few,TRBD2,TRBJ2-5,CASSLGSGALQETQYF,TGTGCCAGCAGCTTAGGGAGCGGGGCCCTCCAAGAGACCCAGTACTTC
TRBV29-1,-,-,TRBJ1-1,CSVEPSAMNTEAFF,TGCAGCGTTGAGCCGTCGGCCATGAACACTGAAGCTTTCTTT
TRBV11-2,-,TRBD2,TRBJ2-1,CASLGGSSYNEQFF,TGTGCCAGCCTCGGCGGGAGCTCCTACAATGAGCAGTTCTTC
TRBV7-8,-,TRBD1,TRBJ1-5,CASSLDRAGGRTQPQHF,TGTGCCAGCAGCTTAGACAGGGCAGGGGGGCGCACTCAGCCCCAGCATTTT
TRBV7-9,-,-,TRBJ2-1,CASSLGLGIGEQFF,TGTGCCAGCAGCTTAGGACTGGGGATAGGGGAGCAGTTCTTC
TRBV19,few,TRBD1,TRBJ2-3,CASSIATGATDTQYF,TGTGCCAGTAGTATAGCCACAGGGGCCACAGATACGCAGTATTTT
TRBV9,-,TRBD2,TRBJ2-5,CASSSFLAGVGETQYF,TGTGCCAGCAGCTCCTTTCTAGCGGGAGTTGGAGAGACCCAGTACTTC
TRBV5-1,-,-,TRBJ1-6,CASKPDLSNSPLHF,TGCGCCAGCAAGCCGGACTTGAGTAATTCACCCCTCCACTTT
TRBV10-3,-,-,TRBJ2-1,CAIKADSSYNEQFF,TGTGCCATCAAGGCGGACTCCTCCTACAATGAGCAGTTCTTC
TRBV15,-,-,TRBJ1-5,CATSKRGKGHGGQPQHF,TGTGCCACCAGCAAGAGGGGGAAGGGGCATGGCGGACAGCCCCAGCATTTT
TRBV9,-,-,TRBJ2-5,CASSVGARNQETQYF,TGTGCCAGCAGCGTAGGCGCCAGGAACCAAGAGACCCAGTACTTC
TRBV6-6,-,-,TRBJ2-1,CASSYRGATGQEQFF,TGTGCCAGCAGTTATAGGGGGGCGACAGGTCAGGAGCAGTTCTTC
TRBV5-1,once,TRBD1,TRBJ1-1,CASSPGTGGPSSEAFF,TGCGCCAGCAGCCCCGGGACAGGGGGCCCGAGTTCTGAAGCTTTCTTT
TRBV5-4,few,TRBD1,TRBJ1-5,CASSLGGQGEQPQHF,TGTGCCAGCAGCTTGGGGGGACAGGGCGAACAGCCCCAGCATTTT
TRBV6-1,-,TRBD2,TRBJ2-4,CASTPSGGAGNIQYF,TGTGCCAGCACCCCTAGCGGGGGGGCCGGAAACATTCAGTACTTC
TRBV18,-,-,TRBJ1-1,CASSPPVGLGGWNTEAFF,TGTGCCAGCTCACCACCGGTGGGTTTGGGCGGATGGAACACTGAAGCTTTCTTT
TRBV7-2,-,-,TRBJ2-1,CASSLARTAYYNEQFF,TGTGCCAGCAGCTTAGCCCGGACAGCCTATTACAATGAGCAGTTCTTC
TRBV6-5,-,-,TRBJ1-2,CASTRGGEHGYTF,TGTGCCAGCACGCGGGGAGGGGAGCATGGCTACACCTTC